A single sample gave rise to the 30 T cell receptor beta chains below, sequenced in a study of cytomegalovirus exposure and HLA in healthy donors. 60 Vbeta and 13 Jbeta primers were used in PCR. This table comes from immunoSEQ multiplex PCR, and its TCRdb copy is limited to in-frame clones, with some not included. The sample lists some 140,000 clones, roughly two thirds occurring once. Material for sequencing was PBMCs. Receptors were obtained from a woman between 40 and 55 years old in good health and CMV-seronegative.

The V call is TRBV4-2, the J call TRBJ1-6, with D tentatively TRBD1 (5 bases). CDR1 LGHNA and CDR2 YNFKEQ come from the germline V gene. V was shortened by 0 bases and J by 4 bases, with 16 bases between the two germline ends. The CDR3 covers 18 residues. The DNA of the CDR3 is TGTGCCAGCAGCCAAGAGGCCCTGAAAAGGGGTTATAATTCACCCCTCCACTTT. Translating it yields CASSQEALKRGYNSPLHF.

CDR3 in amino acids: CASSQGTGTDTQYF. CDR3 bases: TGTGCCAGCAGCCAAGGGACAGGCACAGATACGCAGTATTTT. The rearrangement uses TRBV4-2 and TRBJ2-3, with D possibly TRBD1 on 6 matching bases. The V end was cut by 1 base, the J end by 1 base, with 6 bases between. Germline V gene sequence: CDR1 LGHNA, CDR2 YNFKEQ. The CDR3 has 14 amino acids.

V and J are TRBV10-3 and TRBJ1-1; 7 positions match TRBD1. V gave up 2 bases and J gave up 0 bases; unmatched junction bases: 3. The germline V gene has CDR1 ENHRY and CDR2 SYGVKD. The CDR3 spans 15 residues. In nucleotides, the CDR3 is TGTGCCATCAGTGAGACGGGACAGATGAACACTGAAGCTTTCTTT. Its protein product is CAISETGQMNTEAFF.

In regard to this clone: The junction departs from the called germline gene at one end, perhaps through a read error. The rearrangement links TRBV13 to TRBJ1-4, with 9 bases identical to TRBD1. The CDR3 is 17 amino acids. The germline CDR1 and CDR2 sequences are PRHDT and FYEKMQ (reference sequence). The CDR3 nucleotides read TGTGCCAGCACCTTAGGGACAGGGAGAATTTCGCCTGAAAAACTGTTTTTT. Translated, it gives CASTLGTGRISPEKLFF. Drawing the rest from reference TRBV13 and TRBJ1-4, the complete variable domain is AAGVIQSPRHLIKEKRETATLKCYPIPRHDTVYWYQQGPGQDPQFLISFYEKMQSDKGSIPDRFSAQQFSDYHSELNMSSLELGDSALYFCASTLGTGRISPEKLFFGSGTQLSVL.

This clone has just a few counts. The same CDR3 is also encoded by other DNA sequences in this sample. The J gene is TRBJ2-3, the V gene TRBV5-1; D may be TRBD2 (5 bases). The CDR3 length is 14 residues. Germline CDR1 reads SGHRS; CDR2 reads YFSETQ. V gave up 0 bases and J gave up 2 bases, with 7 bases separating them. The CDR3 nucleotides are TGCGCCAGCAGCTTGGCGGGATTCACAGATACGCAGTATTTT. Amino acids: CASSLAGFTDTQYF.

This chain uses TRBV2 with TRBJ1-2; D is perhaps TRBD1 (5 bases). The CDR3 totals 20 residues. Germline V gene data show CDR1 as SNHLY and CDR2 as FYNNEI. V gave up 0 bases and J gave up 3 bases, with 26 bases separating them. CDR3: CASSEALIWGLTTSYYGYTF. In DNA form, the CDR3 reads TGTGCCAGCAGTGAAGCGCTAATTTGGGGCTTAACAACCTCCTACTATGGCTACACCTTC.

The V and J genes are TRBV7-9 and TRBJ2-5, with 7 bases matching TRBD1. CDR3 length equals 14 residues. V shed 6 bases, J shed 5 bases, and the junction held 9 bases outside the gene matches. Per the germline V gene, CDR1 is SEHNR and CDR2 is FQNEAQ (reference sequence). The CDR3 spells CASRSRGIGETQYF. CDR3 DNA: TGTGCCAGCAGAAGCAGGGGGATCGGGGAGACCCAGTACTTC.

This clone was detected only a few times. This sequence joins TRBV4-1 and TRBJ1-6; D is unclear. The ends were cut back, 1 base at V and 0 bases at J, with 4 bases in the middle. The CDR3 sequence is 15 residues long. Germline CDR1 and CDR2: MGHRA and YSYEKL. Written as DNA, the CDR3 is TGCGCCAGCAGCCAAGCGTACTCCTATAATTCACCCCTCCACTTT. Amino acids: CASSQAYSYNSPLHF.

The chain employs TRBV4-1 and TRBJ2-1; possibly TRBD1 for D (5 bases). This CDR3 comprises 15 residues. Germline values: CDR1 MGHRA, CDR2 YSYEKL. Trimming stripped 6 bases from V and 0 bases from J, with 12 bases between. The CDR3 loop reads CASSIQVSSYNEQFF. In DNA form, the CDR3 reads TGCGCCAGCAGTATACAGGTAAGCTCCTACAATGAGCAGTTCTTC.

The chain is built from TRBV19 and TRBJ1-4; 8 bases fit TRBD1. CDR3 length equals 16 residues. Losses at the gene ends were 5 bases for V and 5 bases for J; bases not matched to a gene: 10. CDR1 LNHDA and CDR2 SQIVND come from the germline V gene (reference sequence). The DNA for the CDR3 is TGTGCCAGTAGTGACAGGGGAGCCCTTCGGAATGAAAAACTGTTTTTT. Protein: CASSDRGALRNEKLFF.

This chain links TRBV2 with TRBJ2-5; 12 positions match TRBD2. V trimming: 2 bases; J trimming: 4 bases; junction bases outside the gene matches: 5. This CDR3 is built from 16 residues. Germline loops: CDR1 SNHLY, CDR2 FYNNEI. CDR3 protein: CASSESTSGGLETQYF. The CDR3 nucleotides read TGTGCCAGCAGTGAAAGCACTAGCGGGGGGTTAGAGACCCAGTACTTC.

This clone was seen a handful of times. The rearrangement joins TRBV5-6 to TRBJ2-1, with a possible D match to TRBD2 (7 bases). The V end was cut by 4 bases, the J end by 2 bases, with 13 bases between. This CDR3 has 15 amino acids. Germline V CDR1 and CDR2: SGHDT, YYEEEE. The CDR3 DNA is TGTGCCAGCAGCGGGGGGGGCCCCGCCTACAATGAGCAGTTCTTC. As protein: CASSGGGPAYNEQFF.

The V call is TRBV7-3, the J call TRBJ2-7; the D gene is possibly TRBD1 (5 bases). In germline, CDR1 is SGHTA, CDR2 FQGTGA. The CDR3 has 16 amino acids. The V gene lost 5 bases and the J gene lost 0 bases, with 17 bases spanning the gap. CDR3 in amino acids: CASSTHPGNTSYEQYF. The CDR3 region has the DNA TGTGCCAGCAGCACTCACCCAGGGAATACCTCCTACGAGCAGTACTTC.

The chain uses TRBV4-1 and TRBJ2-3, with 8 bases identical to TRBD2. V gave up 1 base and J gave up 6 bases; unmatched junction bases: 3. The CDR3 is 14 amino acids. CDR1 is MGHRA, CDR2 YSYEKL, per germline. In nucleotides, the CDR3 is TGCGCCAGCAGCCAAGGACTAGCGACGGATACGCAGTATTTT. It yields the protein CASSQGLATDTQYF.

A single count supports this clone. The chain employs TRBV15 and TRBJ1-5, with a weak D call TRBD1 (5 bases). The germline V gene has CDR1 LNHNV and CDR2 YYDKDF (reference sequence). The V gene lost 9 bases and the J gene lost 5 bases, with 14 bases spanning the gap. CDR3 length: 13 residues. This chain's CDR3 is CATGEGADQPQHF. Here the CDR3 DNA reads TGTGCCACAGGGGAAGGTGCCGATCAGCCCCAGCATTTT.

Here the CDR3 reads CASSRWGGGTDTQYF. The DNA for the CDR3 is TGTGCCAGCAGCCGTTGGGGGGGAGGCACAGATACGCAGTATTTT. The chain carries TRBV5-4 and TRBJ2-3; 7 nucleotides match TRBD2. Germline values: CDR1 SGHNT, CDR2 YYREEE (reference sequence). V lost 4 bases, J lost 1 base, and 6 bases stayed unmatched. The CDR3 runs to 15 residues.

CDR3 loop: CASSSQGTENTEAFF. The CDR3 DNA reads TGCGCCAGCAGCTCCCAGGGGACGGAGAACACTGAAGCTTTCTTT. The genes are TRBV5-1 and TRBJ1-1, with a possible D match to TRBD1 (6 bases). The CDR3 runs 15 residues. Germline-derived CDR1 and CDR2 are SGHRS and YFSETQ. V was pared by 3 bases and J by 1 base, with 13 bases between.

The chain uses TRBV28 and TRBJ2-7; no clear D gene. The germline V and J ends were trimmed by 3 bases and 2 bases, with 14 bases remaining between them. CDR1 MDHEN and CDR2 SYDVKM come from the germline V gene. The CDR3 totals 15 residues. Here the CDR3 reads CASSFAGFGPYEQYV. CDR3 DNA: TGTGCCAGCAGTTTCGCAGGTTTCGGTCCCTACGAGCAGTACGTC.

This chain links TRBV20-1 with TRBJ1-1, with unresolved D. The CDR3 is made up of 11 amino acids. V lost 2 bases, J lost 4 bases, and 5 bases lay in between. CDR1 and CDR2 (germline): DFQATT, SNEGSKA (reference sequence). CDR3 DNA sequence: TGCAGTGCTAGATACGGCACTGAAGCTTTCTTT. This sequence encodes CSARYGTEAFF.

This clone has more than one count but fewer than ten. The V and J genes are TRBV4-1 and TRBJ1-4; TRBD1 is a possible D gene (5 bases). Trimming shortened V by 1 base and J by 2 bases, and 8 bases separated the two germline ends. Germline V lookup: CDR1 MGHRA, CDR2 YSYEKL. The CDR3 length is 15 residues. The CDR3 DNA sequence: TGCGCCAGCAGCCAAGTCCCAGGGACTAATGAAAAACTGTTTTTT. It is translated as CASSQVPGTNEKLFF.

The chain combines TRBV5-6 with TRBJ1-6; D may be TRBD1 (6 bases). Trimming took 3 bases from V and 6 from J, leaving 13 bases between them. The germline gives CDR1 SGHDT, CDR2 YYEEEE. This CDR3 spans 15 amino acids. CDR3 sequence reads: CASSSLDRSNSPLHF. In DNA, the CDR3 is TGTGCCAGCAGCTCCCTCGACAGGTCTAATTCACCCCTCCACTTT.

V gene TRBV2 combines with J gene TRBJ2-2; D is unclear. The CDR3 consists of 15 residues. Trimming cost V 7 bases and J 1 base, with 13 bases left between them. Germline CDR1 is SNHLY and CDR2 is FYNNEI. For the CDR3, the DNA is TGTGCCAGCACGCGGTCCAACCGGAACACCGGGGAGCTGTTTTTT. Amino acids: CASTRSNRNTGELFF.

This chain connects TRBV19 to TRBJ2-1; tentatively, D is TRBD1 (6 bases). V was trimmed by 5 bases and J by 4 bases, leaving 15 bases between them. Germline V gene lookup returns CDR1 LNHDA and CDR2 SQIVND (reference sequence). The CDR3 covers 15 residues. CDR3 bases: TGTGCCAGTAGTCCGCAGGGGTATGAATACAATGAGCAGTTCTTC. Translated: CASSPQGYEYNEQFF.

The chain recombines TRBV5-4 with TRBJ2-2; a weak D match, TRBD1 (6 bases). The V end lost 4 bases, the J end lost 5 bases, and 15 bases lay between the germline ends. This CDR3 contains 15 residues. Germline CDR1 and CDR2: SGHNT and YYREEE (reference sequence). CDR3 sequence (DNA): TGTGCCAGCAGCCCTCGAGAGCAGGGGACCGGGGAGCTGTTTTTT. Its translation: CASSPREQGTGELFF.

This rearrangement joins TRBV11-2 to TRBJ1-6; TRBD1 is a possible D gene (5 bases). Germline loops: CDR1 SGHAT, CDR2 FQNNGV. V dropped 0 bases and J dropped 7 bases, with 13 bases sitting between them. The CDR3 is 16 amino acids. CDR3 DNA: TGTGCCAGCAGCTTAGATCGGGCAGGGCTGAATTCACCCCTCCACTTT. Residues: CASSLDRAGLNSPLHF.

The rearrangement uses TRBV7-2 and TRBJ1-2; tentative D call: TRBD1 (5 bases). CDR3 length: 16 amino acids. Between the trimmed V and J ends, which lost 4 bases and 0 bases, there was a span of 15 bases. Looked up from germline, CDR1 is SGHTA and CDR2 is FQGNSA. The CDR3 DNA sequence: TGTGCCAGCAGCTCTGCAGGGTCCCTAGCTAACTATGGCTACACCTTC. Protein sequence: CASSSAGSLANYGYTF.

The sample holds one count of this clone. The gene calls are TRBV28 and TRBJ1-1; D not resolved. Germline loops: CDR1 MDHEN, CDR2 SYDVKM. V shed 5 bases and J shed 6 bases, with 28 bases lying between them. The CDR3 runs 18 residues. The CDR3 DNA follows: TGTGCCAGCAGTCCCCCGCGCATCTTCTTTACAGTGGGCTCTGAAGCTTTCTTT. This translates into CASSPPRIFFTVGSEAFF.

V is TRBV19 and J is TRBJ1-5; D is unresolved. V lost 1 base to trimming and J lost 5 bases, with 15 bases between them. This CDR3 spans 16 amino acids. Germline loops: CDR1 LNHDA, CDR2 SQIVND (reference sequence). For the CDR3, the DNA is TGTGCCAGTAGTATAGTGTCGGCAGGAGGACATCAGCCCCAGCATTTT. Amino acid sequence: CASSIVSAGGHQPQHF.

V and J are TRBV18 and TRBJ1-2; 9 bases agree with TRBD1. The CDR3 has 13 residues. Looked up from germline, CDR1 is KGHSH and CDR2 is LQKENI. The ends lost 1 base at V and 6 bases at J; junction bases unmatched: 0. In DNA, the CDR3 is TGTGCCAGCTCACCACGGGACAGGGATGGCTACACCTTC. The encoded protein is CASSPRDRDGYTF.

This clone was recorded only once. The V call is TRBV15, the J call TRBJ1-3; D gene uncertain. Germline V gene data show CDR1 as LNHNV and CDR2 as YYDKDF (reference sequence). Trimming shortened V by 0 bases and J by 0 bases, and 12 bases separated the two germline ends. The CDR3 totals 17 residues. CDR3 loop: CATSRDRLSFSGNTIYF. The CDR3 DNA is TGTGCCACCAGCAGAGACCGATTGAGTTTCTCTGGAAACACCATATATTTT.